These 21 T cell receptor beta chains came from one sample sequenced in a study of Graves' ophthalmopathy and Graves' hyperthyroidism. RNA transcripts were the source from which TCR beta CDR3 regions were amplified. Investigators did first-round RT-PCR with HTBI primers, then second-round multiplex PCR. TCRdb itself ran the multiplex PCR reads through MiXCR, one entry per CDR3 protein. The data contain about 210,000 distinct CDR3 sequences, roughly 29% of them singletons. The specimen sequenced was peripheral blood. These receptors all stem from a man between 50 and 59 years old with Graves' ophthalmopathy.

This clonotype was detected many times. V is TRBV6-2 or TRBV6-3 and J is TRBJ2-7; 8 bases line up with TRBD1. The CDR3 has 17 amino acids. Germline CDR1 reads MNHEY; CDR2 reads SVGEGT. Trimming at V came to 6 bases and at J to 4 bases, leaving 17 bases not matched to a gene. CDR3 residues: CASRPGPGTGIRYEQYF. The CDR3 DNA reads as TGTGCCAGCAGACCCGGCCCCGGGACAGGAATACGGTACGAGCAGTACTTC.

Many counts were recorded for this clonotype. The chain couples TRBV4-1 to TRBJ2-7; the D gene could be TRBD1 or TRBD2 (6 bases each). CDR1 is MGHRA, CDR2 YSYEKL, per germline. V was shortened by 4 bases and J by 7 bases, with 20 bases between the two germline ends. CDR3 length: 15 amino acids. The CDR3 DNA reads TGCGCCAGCAGCCCTCCGGATGGAGGGGGTCGTGAGCAGTACTTC. It is translated as CASSPPDGGGREQYF.

This clonotype came up many times. The chain links TRBV2 to TRBJ1-1; no definite D call. Trimming pared 5 bases from V and 6 bases from J, leaving 10 bases between. This CDR3 contains 12 residues. Germline CDR1 and CDR2: SNHLY and FYNNEI. The CDR3 sequence: CASSSPGPEAFF. The CDR3, as DNA: TGTGCCAGCAGTAGCCCGGGCCCTGAAGCTTTCTTT.

This clonotype was seen a handful of times. V and J are TRBV18 and TRBJ1-1; 7 bases map to TRBD1. Losses at the gene ends were 3 bases for V and 0 bases for J; bases not matched to a gene: 10. This CDR3 is 17 amino acids long. Germline V gene sequence: CDR1 KGHSH, CDR2 LQKENI. The CDR3 spells CASSPAGTDPLNTEAFF. CDR3 DNA: TGTGCCAGCTCACCCGCCGGGACAGACCCTTTGAACACTGAAGCTTTCTTT.

This clonotype turned up a few times. The chain is built from TRBV28 and TRBJ2-2; D is unclear. The germline V gene encodes CDR1 MDHEN and CDR2 SYDVKM. Trimming shortened V by 6 bases and J by 7 bases, and 6 bases separated the two germline ends. The CDR3 contains 11 residues. This CDR3 reads CASRESGELFF. CDR3 nucleotide sequence: TGTGCCAGCAGAGAAAGCGGGGAGCTGTTTTTT.

The sample holds many counts of this clonotype. The J gene is TRBJ1-1, the V gene TRBV11-2; a possible D gene is TRBD1 (5 bases). The CDR3 is 11 residues long. Deletions cut 5 bases from V and 8 bases from J, with 9 bases between. Germline V gives CDR1 SGHAT, CDR2 FQNNGV. CDR3 residues: CASSNYREAFF. As DNA, the CDR3 is TGTGCCAGCAGCAACTACAGGGAAGCTTTCTTT. The full variable domain, its missing parts supplied by reference TRBV11-2 and TRBJ1-1, is EAGVAQSPRYKIIEKRQSVAFWCNPISGHATLYWYQQILGQGPKLLIQFQNNGVVDDSQLPKDRFSAERLKGVDSTLKIQPAKLEDSAVYLCASSNYREAFFGQGTRLTVV.

This clonotype has at least ten counts. The chain carries TRBV7-8 and TRBJ2-4, with 9 bases matching TRBD1. The CDR3 extends over 18 amino acids. V lost 6 bases and J lost 5; bases outside the gene matches: 17. Germline assignment: CDR1 SGHVS and CDR2 FQNEAQ. This CDR3 is CASSPTGTGMFFENIQYF. Written as DNA, the CDR3 is TGTGCCAGCAGTCCGACCGGGACAGGGATGTTTTTTGAAAACATTCAGTACTTC.

This clonotype has a count of ten or more. The rearrangement joins TRBV7-9 to TRBJ2-5; the D is unclear. CDR3 length: 13 amino acids. V gave up 0 bases and J gave up 5 bases, with 7 bases separating them. The germline V gene has CDR1 SEHNR and CDR2 FQNEAQ (reference sequence). CDR3 sequence reads: CASSLAGPETQYF. The DNA of the CDR3 is TGTGCCAGCAGCTTAGCAGGGCCGGAGACCCAGTACTTC.

This clonotype occurred many times. V is TRBV5-1 and J is TRBJ2-1; 7 bases align to TRBD1. Germline V gene data show CDR1 as SGHRS and CDR2 as YFSETQ. This CDR3 is built from 15 residues. Trimming at V came to 4 bases and at J to 0 bases, leaving 4 bases not matched to a gene. The CDR3 here is CASSVRDSSYNEQFF. CDR3 in DNA: TGCGCCAGCAGCGTACGGGACAGCTCCTACAATGAGCAGTTCTTC.

In this sample, this clonotype turned up many times. The V and J genes are TRBV2 and TRBJ1-4, with D hard to call. CDR1 and CDR2 from the germline V gene are SNHLY and FYNNEI. There are 13 residues in the CDR3. Trimming pared 4 bases from V and 5 bases from J, leaving 8 bases between. The CDR3 DNA reads TGTGCCAGCAGTGGAAGGTCCAATGAAAAACTGTTTTTT. Translated, it gives CASSGRSNEKLFF.

V gene TRBV6-1 combines with J gene TRBJ2-7; D may be TRBD2 (7 bases). CDR1 is MNHNS and CDR2 is SASEGT in the germline V gene. Trimming removed 6 bases from V and 2 bases from J, with 14 bases in between. The CDR3 is 14 amino acids. CDR3 in DNA: TGTGCCAGCAGAGGGGGAGGGGCGGCCTACGAGCAGTACTTC. As protein: CASRGGGAAYEQYF.

This clonotype was counted ten times or more. The genes are TRBV6-5 and TRBJ2-7; D is unclear. This CDR3 is 14 amino acids long. V dropped 2 bases and J dropped 2 bases, with 10 bases sitting between them. Germline CDR1 reads MNHEY; CDR2 reads SVGAGI. CDR3 coding DNA: TGTGCCAGCAGTTACAGGCACACGACCTACGAGCAGTACTTC. Protein: CASSYRHTTYEQYF.

This clonotype has a count of ten or more. The rearrangement links TRBV6-2 or TRBV6-3 to TRBJ2-3; possibly TRBD1 for D (5 bases). Trimming took off 6 bases at V and 1 base at J, with 11 bases between the two ends. CDR3 size: 14 residues. Germline V lookup: CDR1 MNHEY, CDR2 SVGEGT. CDR3 nucleotides: TGTGCCAGCAGCTATGGACACCGCACAGATACGCAGTATTTT. This translates into CASSYGHRTDTQYF.

This clonotype was seen repeatedly, ten times or more. The chain carries TRBV20-1 and TRBJ1-2; 10 bases line up with TRBD1. Germline CDR1 reads DFQATT; CDR2 reads SNEGSKA (reference sequence). V was pared by 6 bases and J by 4 bases, with 5 bases of the junction left unmatched. The CDR3 sequence is 13 residues long. As DNA, the CDR3 is TGCAGTGCAGGACAGGGGGGGGTCTATGGCTACACCTTC. Translated: CSAGQGGVYGYTF.

This clonotype occurred many times. The chain recombines TRBV2 with TRBJ2-6, with a weak D call TRBD1 (5 bases). Germline V lookup: CDR1 SNHLY, CDR2 FYNNEI. The germline V and J ends were trimmed by 7 bases and 1 base, with 20 bases remaining between them. The CDR3 length is 18 residues. The CDR3 DNA reads as TGTGCCAGCAACCCAGACGGCAGGGTGAGGTCTGGGGCCAACGTCCTGACTTTC. As protein: CASNPDGRVRSGANVLTF.

This clonotype was counted many times. This sequence joins TRBV28 and TRBJ2-6, with 8 positions matching TRBD2. CDR3 length equals 16 residues. J was trimmed by 4 bases and V by 5 bases; bases with no gene match: 7. Germline V gene sequence: CDR1 MDHEN, CDR2 SYDVKM. CDR3 loop: CASSPTGLGGANVLTF. The CDR3 DNA follows: TGTGCCAGCAGTCCCACGGGACTAGGAGGGGCCAACGTCCTGACTTTC. Combining the CDR3 with reference TRBV28 and TRBJ2-6 gives the whole variable domain DVKVTQSSRYLVKRTGEKVFLECVQDMDHENMFWYRQDPGLGLRLIYFSYDVKMKEKGDIPEGYSVSREKKERFSLILESASTNQTSMYLCASSPTGLGGANVLTFGAGSRLTVL.

V gene TRBV28 combines with J gene TRBJ1-1, with a weak D call TRBD1 (5 bases). V was clipped by 5 bases and J by 1 base, with 14 bases between them. CDR1 is MDHEN and CDR2 is SYDVKM in the germline V gene. CDR3 length: 15 residues. CDR3 nucleotides: TGTGCCAGCAGTACCCCAGGGACGGGGAACACTGAAGCTTTCTTT. Amino acids: CASSTPGTGNTEAFF.

This clonotype was seen repeatedly, ten times or more. The V gene is TRBV9, the J gene TRBJ2-7; 10 bases are a match to TRBD1. CDR3 length: 14 residues. V lost 2 bases to trimming and J lost 5 bases; unmatched junction nucleotides: 4. Germline V gene data show CDR1 as SGDLS and CDR2 as YYNGEE. The CDR3 is CASSVGTGADEQYF. The CDR3 bases are TGTGCCAGCAGCGTCGGGACAGGGGCAGACGAGCAGTACTTC.

This clonotype was picked up many times. V gene TRBV6-5 combines with J gene TRBJ2-5, with a weak D call TRBD1 (6 bases). Per the germline V gene, CDR1 is MNHEY and CDR2 is SVGAGI. With 5 bases removed from V and 1 base from J, the gap between germline ends came to 8 bases. The CDR3 extends over 13 amino acids. Here the CDR3 reads CASSQGSQETQYF. The DNA for the CDR3 is TGTGCCAGCAGTCAGGGGAGCCAAGAGACCCAGTACTTC.

This clonotype was detected many times. The chain recombines TRBV28 with TRBJ2-5, with D tentatively TRBD2 (6 bases). The CDR3 sequence is 15 residues long. CDR1 is MDHEN, CDR2 SYDVKM, per germline. V was cut by 6 bases and J by 1 base, with 15 bases left in between. Here the CDR3 reads CASSSHRRGQETQYF. The CDR3 nucleotides are TGTGCCAGCAGCTCACACCGGCGGGGCCAAGAGACCCAGTACTTC.

This clonotype has ten or more counts. The chain combines TRBV12-3 or TRBV12-4 with TRBJ2-7; possibly TRBD1 or TRBD2 for D (5 bases each). The V gene lost 5 bases and the J gene lost 1 base, with 9 bases spanning the gap. This CDR3 contains 13 residues. The CDR3 is CASSLGESYEQYF. In nucleotides, the CDR3 is TGTGCCAGCAGTCTGGGGGAATCCTACGAGCAGTACTTC.